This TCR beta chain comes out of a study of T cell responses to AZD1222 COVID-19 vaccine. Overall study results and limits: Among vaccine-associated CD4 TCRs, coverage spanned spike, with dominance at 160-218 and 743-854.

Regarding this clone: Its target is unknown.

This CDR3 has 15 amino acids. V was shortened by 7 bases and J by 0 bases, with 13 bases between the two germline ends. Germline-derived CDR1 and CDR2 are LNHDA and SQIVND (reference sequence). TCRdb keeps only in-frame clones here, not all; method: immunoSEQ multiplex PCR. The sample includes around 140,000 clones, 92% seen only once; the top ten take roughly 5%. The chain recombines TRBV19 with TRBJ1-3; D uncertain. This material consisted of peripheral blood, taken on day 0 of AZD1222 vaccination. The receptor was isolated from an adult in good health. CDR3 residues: CASNDYPNSGNTIYF. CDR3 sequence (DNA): TGTGCCAGTAACGATTACCCCAACTCTGGAAACACCATATATTTT.